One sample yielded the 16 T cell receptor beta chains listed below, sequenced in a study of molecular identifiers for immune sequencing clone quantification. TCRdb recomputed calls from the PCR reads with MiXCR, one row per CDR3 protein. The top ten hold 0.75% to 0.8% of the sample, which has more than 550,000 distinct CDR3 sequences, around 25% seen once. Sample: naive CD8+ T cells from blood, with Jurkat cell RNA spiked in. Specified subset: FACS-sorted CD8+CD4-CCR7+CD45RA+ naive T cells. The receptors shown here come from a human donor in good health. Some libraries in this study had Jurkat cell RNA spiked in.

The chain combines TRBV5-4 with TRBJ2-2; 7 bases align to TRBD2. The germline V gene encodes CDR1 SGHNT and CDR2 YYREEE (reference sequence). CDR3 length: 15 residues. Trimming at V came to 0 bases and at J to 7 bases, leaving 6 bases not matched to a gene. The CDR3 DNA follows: TGTGCCAGCAGCTTGGTTAAGCGGGATGTCGGGGAGCTGTTTTTT. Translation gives CASSLVKRDVGELFF.

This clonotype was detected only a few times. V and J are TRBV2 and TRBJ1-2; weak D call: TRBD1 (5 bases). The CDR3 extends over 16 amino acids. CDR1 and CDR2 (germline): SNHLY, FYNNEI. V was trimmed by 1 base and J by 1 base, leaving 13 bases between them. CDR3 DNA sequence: TGTGCCAGCAGTGAAGGGTGGGATGGGGGTAACTATGGCTACACCTTC. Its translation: CASSEGWDGGNYGYTF. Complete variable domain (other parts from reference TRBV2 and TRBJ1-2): EPEVTQTPSHQVTQMGQEVILRCVPISNHLYFYWYRQILGQKVEFLVSFYNNEISEKSEIFDDQFSVERPDGSNFTLKIRSTKLEDSAMYFCASSEGWDGGNYGYTFGSGTRLTVV.

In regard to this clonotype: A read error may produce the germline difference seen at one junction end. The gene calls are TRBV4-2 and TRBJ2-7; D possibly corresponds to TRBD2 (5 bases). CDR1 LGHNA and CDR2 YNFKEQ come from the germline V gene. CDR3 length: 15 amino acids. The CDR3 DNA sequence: TGTGCCAGCAGCCAAGTCCCAGGAGGATCCTACGGGCAGTACTTC. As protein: CASSQVPGGSYGQYF.

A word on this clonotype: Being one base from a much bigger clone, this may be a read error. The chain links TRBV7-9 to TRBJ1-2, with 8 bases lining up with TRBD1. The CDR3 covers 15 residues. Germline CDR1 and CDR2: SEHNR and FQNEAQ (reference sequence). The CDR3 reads CASSLRTGRNYGYAF. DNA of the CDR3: TGTGCCAGCAGCTTAAGGACAGGGAGGAACTATGGCTACGCCTTC.

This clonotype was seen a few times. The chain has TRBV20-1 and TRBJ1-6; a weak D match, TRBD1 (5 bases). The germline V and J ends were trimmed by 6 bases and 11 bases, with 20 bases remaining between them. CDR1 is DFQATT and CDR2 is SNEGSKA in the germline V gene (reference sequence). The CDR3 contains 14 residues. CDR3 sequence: CSATTAGLGAPLHF. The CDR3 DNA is TGCAGTGCCACCACGGCGGGCTTGGGGGCACCCCTCCACTTT.

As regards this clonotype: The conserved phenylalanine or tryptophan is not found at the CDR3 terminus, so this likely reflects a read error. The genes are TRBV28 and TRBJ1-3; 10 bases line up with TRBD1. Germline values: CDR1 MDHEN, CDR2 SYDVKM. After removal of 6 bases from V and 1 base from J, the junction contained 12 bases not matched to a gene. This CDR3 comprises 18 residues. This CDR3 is CASSPKGDRGLSGNTIYL. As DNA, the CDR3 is TGTGCCAGCAGCCCAAAGGGGGACAGGGGTTTGTCTGGAAACACCATATATCTT.

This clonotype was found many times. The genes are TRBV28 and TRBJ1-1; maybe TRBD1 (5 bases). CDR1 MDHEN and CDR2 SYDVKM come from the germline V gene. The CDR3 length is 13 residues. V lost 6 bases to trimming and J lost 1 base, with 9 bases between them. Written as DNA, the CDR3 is TGTGCCAGCAGCTTCCAGGGGAACACTGAAGCTTTCTTT. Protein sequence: CASSFQGNTEAFF.

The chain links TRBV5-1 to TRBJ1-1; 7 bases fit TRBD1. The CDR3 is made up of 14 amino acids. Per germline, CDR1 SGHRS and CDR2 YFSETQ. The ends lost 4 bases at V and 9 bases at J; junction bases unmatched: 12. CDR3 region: CASSLTGVGTKAFF. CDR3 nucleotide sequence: TGCGCCAGCAGCCTTACAGGGGTTGGGACTAAAGCTTTCTTT.

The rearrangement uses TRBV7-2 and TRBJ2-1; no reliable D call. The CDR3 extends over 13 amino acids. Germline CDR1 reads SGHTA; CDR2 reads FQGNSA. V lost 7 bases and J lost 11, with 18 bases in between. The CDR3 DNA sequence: TGTGCCAGCACCCGATCGTTGGGCGATCAGCAGTTCTTC. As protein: CASTRSLGDQQFF.

The CDR3 loop is CASSSRTSGSLTDTQYF. The CDR3 DNA reads as TGTGCCAGCAGCTCTCGGACTAGCGGATCACTCACAGATACGCAGTATTTT. The rearrangement uses TRBV11-2 and TRBJ2-3; 10 bases align to TRBD2. Germline V CDR1 and CDR2: SGHAT, FQNNGV. This CDR3 has 17 residues. V lost 4 bases and J lost 2; bases outside the gene matches: 9.

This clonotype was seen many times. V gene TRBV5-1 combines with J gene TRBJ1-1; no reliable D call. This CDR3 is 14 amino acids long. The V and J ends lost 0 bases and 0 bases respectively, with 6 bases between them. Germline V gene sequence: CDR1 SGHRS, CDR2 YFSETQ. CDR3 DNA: TGCGCCAGCAGCTTGGAGGCGGTGAACACTGAAGCTTTCTTT. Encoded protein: CASSLEAVNTEAFF.

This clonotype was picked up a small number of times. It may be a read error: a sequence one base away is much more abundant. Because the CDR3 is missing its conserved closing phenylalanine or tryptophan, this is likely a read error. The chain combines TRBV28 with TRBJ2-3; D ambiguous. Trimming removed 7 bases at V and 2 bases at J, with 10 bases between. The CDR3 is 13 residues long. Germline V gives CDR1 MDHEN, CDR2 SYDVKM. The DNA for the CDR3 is TGTGCCAGCATGTGGCTCACCACAGATACGCAGTATTGT. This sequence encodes CASMWLTTDTQYC.

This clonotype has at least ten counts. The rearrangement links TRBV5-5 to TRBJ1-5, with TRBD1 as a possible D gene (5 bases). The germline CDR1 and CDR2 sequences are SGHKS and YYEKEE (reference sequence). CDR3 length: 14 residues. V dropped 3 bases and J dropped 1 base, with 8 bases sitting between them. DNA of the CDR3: TGTGCCAGCAGCTGGGACCTCAGCAATCAGCCCCAGCATTTT. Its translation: CASSWDLSNQPQHF.

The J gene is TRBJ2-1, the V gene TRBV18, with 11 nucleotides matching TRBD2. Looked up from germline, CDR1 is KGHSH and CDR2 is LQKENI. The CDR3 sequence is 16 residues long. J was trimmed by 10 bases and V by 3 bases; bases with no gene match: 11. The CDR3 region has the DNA TGTGCCAGCTCACCGTCAATAGCGGGAGGGCCGGGGGAGCAGTTCTTC. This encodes CASSPSIAGGPGEQFF.

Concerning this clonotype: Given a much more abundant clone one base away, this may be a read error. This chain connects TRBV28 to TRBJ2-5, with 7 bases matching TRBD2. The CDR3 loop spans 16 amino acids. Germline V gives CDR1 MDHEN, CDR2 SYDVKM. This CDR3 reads CVSSSPTGTNERVQYF. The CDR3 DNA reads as TGTGTCAGCAGTTCACCTACCGGGACTAATGAGAGAGTCCAGTACTTC.

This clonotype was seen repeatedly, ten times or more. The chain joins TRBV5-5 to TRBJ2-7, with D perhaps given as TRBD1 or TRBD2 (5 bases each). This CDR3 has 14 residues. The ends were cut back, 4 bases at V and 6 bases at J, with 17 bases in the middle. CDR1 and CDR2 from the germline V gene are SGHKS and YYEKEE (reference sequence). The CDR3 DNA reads TGTGCCAGCAGCCGGGACGGGTACACAGCCGAGCAGTACTTC. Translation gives CASSRDGYTAEQYF. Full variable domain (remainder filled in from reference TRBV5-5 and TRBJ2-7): DAGVTQSPTHLIKTRGQQVTLRCSPISGHKSVSWYQQVLGQGPQFIFQYYEKEERGRGNFPDRFSARQFPNYSSELNVNALLLGDSALYLCASSRDGYTAEQYFGPGTRLTVT.